The T cell receptor beta chain under discussion was sequenced for a study of cytomegalovirus exposure and HLA in healthy donors. Study outcomes and limitations: Altogether, 160 or so TCR beta chains were recorded as cytomegalovirus-associated. An assumption of roughly uniform sequencing depth across donors underlay the presence/absence analyses. Earlier analysis looked at TCR beta V segments, and most were productive about 90% or about 30% of the time. Confirmation in vitro established that three CMV-associated chains were specific for CMV antigens.

As to this clone: Antigen specificity is unknown.

V lost 4 bases, J lost 5 bases, and 6 bases stayed unmatched. The CDR3 is 14 amino acids. The germline V gene encodes CDR1 WNHNN and CDR2 SYGVQD (reference sequence). The PCR had 60 Vbeta and 13 Jbeta primers. Produced via immunoSEQ multiplex PCR; TCRdb's table is partial and in-frame only. This sample lists 150,000 to 200,000 clones; its ten largest clones have approximately 6.4%. This TCR derives from a man aged 25 to 40 in good health and CMV-seronegative. The genes are TRBV10-1 and TRBJ1-1; 8 bases are a match to TRBD1. Sequences were obtained from PBMCs. The CDR3 spells CASSVGGQGTEAFF. CDR3 nucleotide sequence: TGCGCCAGCAGTGTCGGAGGACAGGGAACTGAAGCTTTCTTT.